The clone carrying this TCR beta chain appeared a single time. No antigen is known for it. The data were taken from a study of T cell responses to AZD1222 COVID-19 vaccine. Study findings and constraints: Clonal diversity was possibly underestimated; the donors were predominantly white British and more often female. Of spike-specific TCRs, nearly half reportedly target regions left unmutated in variants.

This CDR3 contains 13 residues. Germline CDR1 and CDR2: SQVTM and ANQGSEA. V lost 4 bases and J 5 bases, leaving 11 bases between the germline ends. Generated by immunoSEQ multiplex PCR, the TCRdb table keeps only in-frame clones and is missing some. In the table there are more than 80,000 clones, 92% of which are singletons. The sequence was collected from an adult who received the AZD1222 COVID-19 vaccine. The input for sequencing was peripheral blood, taken 28 days after the second AZD1222 dose. The chain joins TRBV29-1 to TRBJ1-4; a possible D gene is TRBD1 (6 bases). CDR3 in DNA: TGCAGCGTTGCACCGGGGGGCAATGAAAAACTGTTTTTT. Amino acid sequence: CSVAPGGNEKLFF.